This note documents a single T cell receptor beta chain sequence. Its antigen is still unknown. The V end was cut by 5 bases, the J end by 8 bases, with 18 bases between. The CDR3 extends over 15 amino acids. Germline CDR1 and CDR2: SEHNR and FQNEAQ (reference sequence). This was the immunoSEQ v3 assay. Some clones are missing from TCRdb's copy, which holds only in-frame ones; the method was immunoSEQ multiplex PCR. Of over 25,000 clones in the sample, 72% are singletons; the top ten hold over 7%. This record comes from a study of TIL therapy for anti-PD-1-resistant metastatic lung cancer. Study results and limitations: Compared with baseline intratumoral T cells, expanded TIL cultures were more clonal and less diverse (around 5.7% vs 31%).

Regarding time point: pre-treatment sample, taken before nivolumab and TIL therapy. Tumor tissue came from excised metastases, mostly pleural nodules or supraclavicular lymph nodes. The sequenced sample was tumor tissue, obtained at baseline. The TCR was taken from a person aged 25-85 years with non-small cell lung cancer. V is TRBV7-9 and J is TRBJ1-4; possible D gene TRBD1, 6 bases. The CDR3 loop is CASSPLGGTPEKLFF. In DNA, the CDR3 is TGTGCCAGCAGCCCGTTAGGGGGGACTCCAGAAAAACTGTTTTTT.